The clone carrying this T cell receptor (beta chain) came up once. Its matching antigen is unknown. This PCR relied on a set of 60 Vbeta primers and 13 Jbeta primers. Per the study methods: The authors later counted some 76 million unique TCR beta chains, some 12 million of them shared. Assay used: immunoSEQ multiplex PCR; TCRdb lists only in-frame clones, some missing. For V, J and clone size, that table is used; D and trimming come from the DNA. The table lists around 150,000 clones, around 84% of them singletons. The sample belongs to a study of cytomegalovirus exposure and HLA in healthy donors. Overall study findings and caveats: The study listed approximately 160 cytomegalovirus-associated TCR beta chains. Most of the TCR beta V segments (in an earlier analysis) were productive either about 90% or about 30% of the time.

The CDR3 consists of 14 residues. Germline CDR1 and CDR2: SGHRS and YFSETQ. Trimming stripped 4 bases from V and 0 bases from J, with 8 bases between. This TCR came from a man between 18 and 29 years old in good health and CMV-seronegative. The sequencing sample was made of PBMCs. The chain combines TRBV5-1 with TRBJ1-3; no clear D gene. CDR3 nucleotide sequence: TGCGCCAGCAGCACGACATACTCTGGAAACACCATATATTTT. It encodes CASSTTYSGNTIYF.